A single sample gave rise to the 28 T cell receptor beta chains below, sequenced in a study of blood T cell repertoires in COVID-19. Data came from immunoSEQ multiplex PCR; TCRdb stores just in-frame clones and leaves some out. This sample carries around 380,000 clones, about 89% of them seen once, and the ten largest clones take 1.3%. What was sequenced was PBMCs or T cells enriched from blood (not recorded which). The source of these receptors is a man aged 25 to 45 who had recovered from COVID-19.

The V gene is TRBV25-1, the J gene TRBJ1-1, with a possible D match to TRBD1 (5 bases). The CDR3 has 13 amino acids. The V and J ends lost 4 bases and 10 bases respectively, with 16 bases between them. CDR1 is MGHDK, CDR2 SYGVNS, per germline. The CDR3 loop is CASSGTPTVPAFF. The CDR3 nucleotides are TGTGCCAGCAGTGGGACACCGACAGTCCCAGCTTTCTTT. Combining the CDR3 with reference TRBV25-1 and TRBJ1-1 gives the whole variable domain EADIYQTPRYLVIGTGKKITLECSQTMGHDKMYWYQQDPGMELHLIHYSYGVNSTEKGDLSSESTVSRIRTEHFPLTLESARPSHTSQYLCASSGTPTVPAFFGQGTRLTVV.

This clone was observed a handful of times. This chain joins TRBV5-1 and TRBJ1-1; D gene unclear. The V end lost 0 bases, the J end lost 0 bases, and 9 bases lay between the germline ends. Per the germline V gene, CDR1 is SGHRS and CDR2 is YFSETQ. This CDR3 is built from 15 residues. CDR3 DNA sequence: TGCGCCAGCAGCTTGGGAGCGGTTATGAACACTGAAGCTTTCTTT. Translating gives CASSLGAVMNTEAFF. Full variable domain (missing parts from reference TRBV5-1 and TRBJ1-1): KAGVTQTPRYLIKTRGQQVTLSCSPISGHRSVSWYQQTPGQGLQFLFEYFSETQRNKGNFPGRFSGRQFSNSRSEMNVSTLELGDSALYLCASSLGAVMNTEAFFGQGTRLTVV.

Here the CDR3 reads CASSLRDGQGLSSPLHF. The DNA of the CDR3 is TGTGCCAGCAGCTTAAGAGACGGACAGGGATTGTCTTCACCCCTCCACTTT. The chain couples TRBV7-9 to TRBJ1-6; 8 bases are a match to TRBD1. Per germline, CDR1 SEHNR and CDR2 FQNEAQ (reference sequence). The CDR3 consists of 17 residues. The trim removed 2 bases at V and 9 bases at J, leaving 12 bases unmatched.

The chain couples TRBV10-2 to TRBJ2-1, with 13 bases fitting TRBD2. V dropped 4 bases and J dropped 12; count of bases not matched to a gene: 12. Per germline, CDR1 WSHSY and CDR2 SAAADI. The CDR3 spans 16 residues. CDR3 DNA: TGCGCCAGCAGTGTCCTTACTAGCGGGGGGGCCTCAGGGCAGTTCTTC. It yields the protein CASSVLTSGGASGQFF.

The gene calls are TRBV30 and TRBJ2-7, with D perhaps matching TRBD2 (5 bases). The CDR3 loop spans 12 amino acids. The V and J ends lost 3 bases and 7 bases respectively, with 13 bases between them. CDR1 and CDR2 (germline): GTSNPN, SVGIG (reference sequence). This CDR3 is CAWRLPGEEQYF. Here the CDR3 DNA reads TGTGCCTGGAGACTTCCCGGGGAGGAGCAGTACTTC.

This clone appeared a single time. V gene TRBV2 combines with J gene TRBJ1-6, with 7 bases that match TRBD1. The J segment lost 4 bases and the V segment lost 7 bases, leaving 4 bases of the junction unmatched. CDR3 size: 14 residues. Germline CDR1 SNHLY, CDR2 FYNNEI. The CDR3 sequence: CASNAQGYNSPLHF. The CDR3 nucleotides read TGTGCCAGCAACGCACAGGGGTATAATTCACCCCTCCACTTT.

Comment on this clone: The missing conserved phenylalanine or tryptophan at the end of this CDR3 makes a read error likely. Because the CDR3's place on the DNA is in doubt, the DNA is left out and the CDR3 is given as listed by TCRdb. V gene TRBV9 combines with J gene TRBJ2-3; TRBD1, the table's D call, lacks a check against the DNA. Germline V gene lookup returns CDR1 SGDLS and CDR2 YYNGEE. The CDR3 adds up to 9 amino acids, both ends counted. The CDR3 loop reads CASSVVAGV.

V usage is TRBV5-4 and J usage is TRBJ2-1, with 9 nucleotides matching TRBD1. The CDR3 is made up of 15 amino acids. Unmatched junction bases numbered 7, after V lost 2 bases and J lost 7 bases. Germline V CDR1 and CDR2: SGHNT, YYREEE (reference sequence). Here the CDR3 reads CASSFRTGAANEQFF. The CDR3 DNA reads TGTGCCAGCAGCTTCCGGACAGGGGCGGCAAATGAGCAGTTCTTC.

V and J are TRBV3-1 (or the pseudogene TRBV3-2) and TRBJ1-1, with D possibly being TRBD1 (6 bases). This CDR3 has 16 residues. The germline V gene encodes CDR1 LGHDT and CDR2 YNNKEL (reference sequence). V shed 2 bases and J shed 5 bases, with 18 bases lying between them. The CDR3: CASSQTQGQSETEAFF. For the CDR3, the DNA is TGTGCCAGCAGCCAAACTCAGGGGCAGTCGGAAACTGAAGCTTTCTTT.

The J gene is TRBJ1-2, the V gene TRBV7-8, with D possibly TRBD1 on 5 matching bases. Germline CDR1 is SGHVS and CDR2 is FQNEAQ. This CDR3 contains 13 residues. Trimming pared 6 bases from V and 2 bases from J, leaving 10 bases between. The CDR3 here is CASSRDLNYGYTF. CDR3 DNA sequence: TGTGCCAGCAGTCGGGACTTGAACTATGGCTACACCTTC.

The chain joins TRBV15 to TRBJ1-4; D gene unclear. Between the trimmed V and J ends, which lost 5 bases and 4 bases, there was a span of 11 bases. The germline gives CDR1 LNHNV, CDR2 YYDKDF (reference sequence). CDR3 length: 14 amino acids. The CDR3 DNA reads TGTGCCACCAGCCCCCGACGGAGTAATGAAAAACTGTTTTTT. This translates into CATSPRRSNEKLFF.

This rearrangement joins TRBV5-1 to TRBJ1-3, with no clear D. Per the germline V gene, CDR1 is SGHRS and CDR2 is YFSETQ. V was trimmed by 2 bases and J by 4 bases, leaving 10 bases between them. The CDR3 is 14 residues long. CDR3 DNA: TGCGCCAGCAGCTTTGGAGGGATCGGAAACACCATATATTTT. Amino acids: CASSFGGIGNTIYF.

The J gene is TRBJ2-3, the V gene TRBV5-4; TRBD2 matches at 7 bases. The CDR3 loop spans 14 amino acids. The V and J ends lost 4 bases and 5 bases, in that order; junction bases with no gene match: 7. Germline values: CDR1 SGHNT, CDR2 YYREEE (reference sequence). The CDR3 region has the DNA TGTGCCAGCAGCCCGAGCGGGGCCAGAGATACGCAGTATTTT. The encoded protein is CASSPSGARDTQYF.

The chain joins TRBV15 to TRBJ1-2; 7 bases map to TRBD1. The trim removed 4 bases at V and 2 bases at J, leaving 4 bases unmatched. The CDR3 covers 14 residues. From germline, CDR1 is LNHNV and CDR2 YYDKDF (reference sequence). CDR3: CATSTETGNYGYTF. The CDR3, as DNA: TGTGCCACCAGCACAGAGACAGGGAACTATGGCTACACCTTC.

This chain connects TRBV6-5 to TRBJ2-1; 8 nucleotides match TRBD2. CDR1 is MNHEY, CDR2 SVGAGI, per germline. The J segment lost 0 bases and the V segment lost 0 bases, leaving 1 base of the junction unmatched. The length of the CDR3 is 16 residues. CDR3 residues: CASSYSGGVSYNEQFF. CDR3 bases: TGTGCCAGCAGTTACTCCGGGGGGGTCTCCTACAATGAGCAGTTCTTC.

The CDR3 DNA is TGTGCCACCGGGGGGATACGGAACACCATATATTTT. Its protein product is CATGGIRNTIYF. The chain uses TRBV15 and TRBJ1-3; weak D call: TRBD1 (5 bases). Germline V gene data show CDR1 as LNHNV and CDR2 as YYDKDF (reference sequence). The CDR3 contains 12 residues. With 8 bases removed from V and 7 bases from J, the gap between germline ends came to 12 bases.

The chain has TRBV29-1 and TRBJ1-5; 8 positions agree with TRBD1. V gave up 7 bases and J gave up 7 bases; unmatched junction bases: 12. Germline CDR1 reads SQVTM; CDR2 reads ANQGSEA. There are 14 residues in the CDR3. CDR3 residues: CSATGTGLNQPQHF. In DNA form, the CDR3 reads TGCAGCGCTACCGGGACAGGTCTCAACCAGCCCCAGCATTTT.

CDR3 residues: CASSPGLAGNYEQYF. For the CDR3, the DNA is TGCGCCAGCAGTCCAGGACTAGCGGGGAACTACGAGCAGTACTTC. This sequence joins TRBV10-2 and TRBJ2-7; the match to TRBD2 covers 12 bases. This CDR3 is 15 amino acids long. The J segment lost 3 bases and the V segment lost 5 bases, leaving 5 bases of the junction unmatched. The V gene's germline CDR1 is WSHSY and CDR2 SAAADI.

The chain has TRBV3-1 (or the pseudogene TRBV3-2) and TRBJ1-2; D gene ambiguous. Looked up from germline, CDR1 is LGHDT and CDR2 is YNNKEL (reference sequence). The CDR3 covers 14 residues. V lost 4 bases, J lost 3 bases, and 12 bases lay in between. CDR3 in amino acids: CASSLGFGDYGYTF. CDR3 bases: TGTGCCAGCAGCCTTGGATTCGGGGACTATGGCTACACCTTC.

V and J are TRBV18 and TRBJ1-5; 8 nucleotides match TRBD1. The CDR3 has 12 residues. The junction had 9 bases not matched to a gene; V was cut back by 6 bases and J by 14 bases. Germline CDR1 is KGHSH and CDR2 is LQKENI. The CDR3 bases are TGTGCCAGCTCGGACAGCCAGGGGGCTAAGCATTTT. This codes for CASSDSQGAKHF.

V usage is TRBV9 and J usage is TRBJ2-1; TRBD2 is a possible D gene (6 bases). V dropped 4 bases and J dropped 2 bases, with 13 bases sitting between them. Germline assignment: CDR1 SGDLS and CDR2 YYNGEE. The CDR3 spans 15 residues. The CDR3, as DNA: TGTGCCAGCAGCCTAGCGCCTACTACCTACAATGAGCAGTTCTTC. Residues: CASSLAPTTYNEQFF.

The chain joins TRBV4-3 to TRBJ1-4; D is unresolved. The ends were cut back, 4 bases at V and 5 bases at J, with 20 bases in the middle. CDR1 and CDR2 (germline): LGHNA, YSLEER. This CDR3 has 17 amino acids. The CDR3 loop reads CASSPSPRTRPNEKLFF. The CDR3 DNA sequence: TGCGCCAGCAGCCCAAGCCCCCGGACTCGCCCGAATGAAAAACTGTTTTTT.

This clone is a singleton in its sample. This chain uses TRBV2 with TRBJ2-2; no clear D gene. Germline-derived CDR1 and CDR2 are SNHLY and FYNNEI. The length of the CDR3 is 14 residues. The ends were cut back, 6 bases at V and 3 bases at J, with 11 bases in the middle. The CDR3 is CASSSVLDTGELFF. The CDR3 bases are TGTGCCAGCAGCTCCGTTTTAGACACCGGGGAGCTGTTTTTT. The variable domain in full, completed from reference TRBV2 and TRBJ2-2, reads EPEVTQTPSHQVTQMGQEVILRCVPISNHLYFYWYRQILGQKVEFLVSFYNNEISEKSEIFDDQFSVERPDGSNFTLKIRSTKLEDSAMYFCASSSVLDTGELFFGEGSRLTVL.

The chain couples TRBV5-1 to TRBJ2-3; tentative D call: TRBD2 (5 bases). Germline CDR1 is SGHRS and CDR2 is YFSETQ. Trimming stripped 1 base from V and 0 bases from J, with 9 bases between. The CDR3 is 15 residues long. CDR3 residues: CASSLWGASTDTQYF. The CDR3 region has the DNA TGCGCCAGCAGCTTGTGGGGAGCGAGCACAGATACGCAGTATTTT.

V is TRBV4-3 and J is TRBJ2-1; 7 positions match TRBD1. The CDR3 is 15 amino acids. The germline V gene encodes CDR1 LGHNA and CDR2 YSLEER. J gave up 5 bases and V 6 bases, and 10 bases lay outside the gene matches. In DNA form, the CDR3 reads TGCGCCAGCAGTTACACGGGACAGATCGACAATGAGCAGTTCTTC. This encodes CASSYTGQIDNEQFF.

DNA of the CDR3: TGCGCCAGCAGCCCCGGACCGGGGGGGGGAGCTTTCTTT. It specifies CASSPGPGGGAFF. The rearrangement joins TRBV4-3 to TRBJ1-1; perhaps TRBD1 as D (5 bases). With 4 bases removed from V and 10 bases from J, the gap between germline ends came to 16 bases. This CDR3 contains 13 residues. Looked up from germline, CDR1 is LGHNA and CDR2 is YSLEER.

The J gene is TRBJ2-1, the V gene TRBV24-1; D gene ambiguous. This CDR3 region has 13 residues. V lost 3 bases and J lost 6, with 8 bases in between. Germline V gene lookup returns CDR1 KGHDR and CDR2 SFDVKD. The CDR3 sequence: CATSDAQSNEQFF. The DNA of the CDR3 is TGTGCCACCAGTGATGCCCAGTCCAATGAGCAGTTCTTC.

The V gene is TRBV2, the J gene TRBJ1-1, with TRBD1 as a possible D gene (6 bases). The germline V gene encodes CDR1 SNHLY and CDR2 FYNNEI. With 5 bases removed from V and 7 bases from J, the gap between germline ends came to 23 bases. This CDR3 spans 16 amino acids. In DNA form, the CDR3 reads TGTGCCAGCAGTAAGCTTTCTACAGGGTCCGGGTATGAAGCTTTCTTT. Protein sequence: CASSKLSTGSGYEAFF.